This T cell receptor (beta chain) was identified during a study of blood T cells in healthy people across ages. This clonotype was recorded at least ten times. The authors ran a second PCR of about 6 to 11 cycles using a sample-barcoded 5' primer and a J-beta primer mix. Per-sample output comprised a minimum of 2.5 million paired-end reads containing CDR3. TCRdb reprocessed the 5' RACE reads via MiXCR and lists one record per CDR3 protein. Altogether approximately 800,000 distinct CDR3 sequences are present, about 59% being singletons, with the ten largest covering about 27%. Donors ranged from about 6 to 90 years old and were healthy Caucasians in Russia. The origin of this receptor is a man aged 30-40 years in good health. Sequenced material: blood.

CDR3 sequence (DNA): TGTGCCAGCAGTCACATCGGACAGGAGGCCAATGAGCAGTTCTTC. As protein: CASSHIGQEANEQFF. This rearrangement joins TRBV6-2 or TRBV6-3 to TRBJ2-1; 7 bases line up with TRBD1. The CDR3 is 15 amino acids. Per germline, CDR1 MNHEY and CDR2 SVGEGT. Trimming at V came to 5 bases and at J to 6 bases, leaving 10 bases not matched to a gene.